One T cell receptor beta chain is described in this entry. Its antigen is unknown. This CDR3 has 14 residues. Germline CDR1 is ENHRY and CDR2 is SYGVKD. Losses at the gene ends were 10 bases for V and 1 base for J; bases not matched to a gene: 4. When replicate PCRs were run on sorted subsets, they used around 0.2 ug DNA, 30,000 to 35,000 T cell genomes. Original methodology: Junction-only sequences without quality scores came from ImmunoSEQ, so filtering differed. Clones were sequenced by immunoSEQ multiplex PCR, and TCRdb holds only the in-frame ones, with some missing. V and J calls and clone size are given by that table; D and trimming were obtained from the DNA. The sample includes some 1,900,000 clones, 85% to 95% of them seen just once. The sample is drawn from a study of shared clonotypes between healthy human individuals. Whole-study context: For every donor, three CD4 naive, three CD4 memory, two CD8 naive and one CD8 memory plates were used.

Findings and caveats of the study: The sampled material consisted only of blood, and tissue repertoires are likely to differ.

As defined, naive CD8 cells were CD45RO-negative and positively selected for CCR7, with terminally differentiated effector memory CD45RA+ cells excluded. This receptor was obtained from a man between 18 and 29 years old in good health. The chain uses TRBV10-3 and TRBJ2-2; TRBD1 aligns across 9 bases. Sequences were obtained from naive CD8+ T cells sorted from blood. The CDR3 loop reads CATVDRGNTGELFF. Written as DNA, the CDR3 is TGTGCCACCGTGGACAGGGGGAACACCGGGGAGCTGTTTTTT.